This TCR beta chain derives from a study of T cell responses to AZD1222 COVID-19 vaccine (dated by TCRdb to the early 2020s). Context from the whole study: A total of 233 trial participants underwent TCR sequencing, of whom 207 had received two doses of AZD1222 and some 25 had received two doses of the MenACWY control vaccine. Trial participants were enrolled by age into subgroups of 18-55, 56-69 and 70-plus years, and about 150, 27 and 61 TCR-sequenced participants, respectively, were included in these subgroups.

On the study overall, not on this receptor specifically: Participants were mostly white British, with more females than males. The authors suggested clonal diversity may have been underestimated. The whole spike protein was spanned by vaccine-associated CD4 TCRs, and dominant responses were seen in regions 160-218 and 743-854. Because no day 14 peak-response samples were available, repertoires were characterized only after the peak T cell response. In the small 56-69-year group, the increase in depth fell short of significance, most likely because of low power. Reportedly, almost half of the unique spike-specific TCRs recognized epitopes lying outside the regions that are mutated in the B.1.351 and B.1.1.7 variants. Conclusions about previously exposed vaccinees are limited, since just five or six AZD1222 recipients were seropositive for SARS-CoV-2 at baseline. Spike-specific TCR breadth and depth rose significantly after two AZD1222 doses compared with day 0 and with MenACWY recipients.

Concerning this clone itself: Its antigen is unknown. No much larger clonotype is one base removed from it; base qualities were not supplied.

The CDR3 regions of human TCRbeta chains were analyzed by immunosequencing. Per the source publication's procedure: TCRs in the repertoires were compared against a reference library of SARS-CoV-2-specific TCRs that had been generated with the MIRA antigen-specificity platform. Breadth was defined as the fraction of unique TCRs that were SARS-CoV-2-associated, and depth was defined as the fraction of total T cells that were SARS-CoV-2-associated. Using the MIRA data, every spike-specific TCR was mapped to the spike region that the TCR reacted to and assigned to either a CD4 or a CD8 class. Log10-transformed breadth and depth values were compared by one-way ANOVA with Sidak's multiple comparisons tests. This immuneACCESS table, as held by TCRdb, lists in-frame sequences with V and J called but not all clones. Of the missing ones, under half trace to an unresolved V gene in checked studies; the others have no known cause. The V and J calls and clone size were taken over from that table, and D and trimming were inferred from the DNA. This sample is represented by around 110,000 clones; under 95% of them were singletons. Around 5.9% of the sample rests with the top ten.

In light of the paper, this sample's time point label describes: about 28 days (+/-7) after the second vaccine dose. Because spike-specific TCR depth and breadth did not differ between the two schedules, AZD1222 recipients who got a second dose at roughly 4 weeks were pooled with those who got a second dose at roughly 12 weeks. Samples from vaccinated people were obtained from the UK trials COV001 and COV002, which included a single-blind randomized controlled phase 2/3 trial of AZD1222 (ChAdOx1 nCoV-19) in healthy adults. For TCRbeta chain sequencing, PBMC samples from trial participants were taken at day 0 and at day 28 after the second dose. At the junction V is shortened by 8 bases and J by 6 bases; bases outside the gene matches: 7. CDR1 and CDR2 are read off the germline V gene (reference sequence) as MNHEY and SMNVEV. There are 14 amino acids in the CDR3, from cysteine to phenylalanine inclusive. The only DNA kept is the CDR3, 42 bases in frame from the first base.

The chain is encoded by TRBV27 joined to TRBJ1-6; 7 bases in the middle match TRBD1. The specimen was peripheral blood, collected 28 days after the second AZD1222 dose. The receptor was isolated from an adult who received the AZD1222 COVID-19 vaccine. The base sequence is TGTGCCAGCGCCAAAGACAGGGTTAATTCACCCCTCCACTTT. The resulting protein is CASAKDRVNSPLHF.